This TCR beta chain was identified during a study of blood T cell repertoires in COVID-19. On the study more broadly: Spain, Italy and the United States supplied samples that represented acute and convalescent COVID-19.

CDR3 length: 14 amino acids. From germline, CDR1 is SGHTA and CDR2 FQGNSA. The junction had 10 bases not matched to a gene; V was cut back by 5 bases and J by 11 bases. In the original analysis: Estimates of nucleated cell counts were drawn from the amplification of reference gene primers. Assay: immunoSEQ multiplex PCR; the TCRdb copy retains only in-frame clones and omits some. That table is the source of V, J and clone size, and D and trimming were worked out from the DNA. The sample shows about 170,000 clones, around 84% of them seen only once. The sequenced sample consisted of peripheral blood. The chain has TRBV7-2 and TRBJ2-3, with 10 bases that match TRBD2. The clonotype comes from a woman older than 75 with COVID-19, enrolled during active disease. DNA of the CDR3: TGTGCCAGCAGCCCCATAGCGGGAGGAGGAGGGCAGTATTTT. Amino acids: CASSPIAGGGGQYF.